This T cell receptor beta chain came from a study of CD8+ T cells in alopecia areata. Between the trimmed V and J ends, which lost 5 bases and 1 base, there was a span of 2 bases. Germline V gene data show CDR1 as GTSNPN and CDR2 as SVGIG (reference sequence). The CDR3 contains 10 residues. Sequencing relied on a cDNA template that was reverse transcribed from extracted RNA. Measured with immunoSEQ multiplex PCR; TCRdb has only the in-frame clones, and not every one. The table records 250,000 or so clones, about 68% of them present only once. The gene calls are TRBV30 and TRBJ1-1; D is uncertain. The sequence came from a human donor with alopecia areata. Sample: CD4+ T cells sorted from blood, taken at week 0. CDR3: CAWENTEAFF. The CDR3 nucleotides are TGTGCCTGGGAGAACACTGAAGCTTTCTTT.